The clone carrying this TCR beta chain showed up many times. As yet, its antigen is unknown. The data are from a study of CD8 T cells in ankylosing spondylitis. Study results and limitations: The clones that were linked to disease were reported to be significantly enriched in matched synovial fluid samples from ankylosing spondylitis patients. Made up of 7 to 9 highly homologous variants, a TCR beta motif appeared characteristic of ankylosing spondylitis blood. Previous work reported some of these motif variants in the synovial fluid and blood of reactive arthritis. Clones linked to disease, bearing a CD8+ phenotype, were relatively rare in peripheral blood.

TCRdb recomputed calls from the 5' RACE reads with MiXCR, one row per CDR3 protein. The table includes about 260,000 distinct CDR3 sequences, approximately 24% detected once. J lost 1 base, V lost 6 bases, and 5 bases had no gene match. The length of the CDR3 is 15 residues. This clonotype originated in a male donor with ankylosing spondylitis or in good health (not recorded which). Sample: blood, either unsorted or a sorted T cell fraction (not recorded which). V is TRBV12-3 or TRBV12-4 and J is TRBJ2-4, with 8 positions matching TRBD2. CDR3 amino acids: CASRPGGAAKNIQYF. CDR3 in DNA: TGTGCCAGCAGACCCGGGGGGGCGGCCAAAAACATTCAGTACTTC.